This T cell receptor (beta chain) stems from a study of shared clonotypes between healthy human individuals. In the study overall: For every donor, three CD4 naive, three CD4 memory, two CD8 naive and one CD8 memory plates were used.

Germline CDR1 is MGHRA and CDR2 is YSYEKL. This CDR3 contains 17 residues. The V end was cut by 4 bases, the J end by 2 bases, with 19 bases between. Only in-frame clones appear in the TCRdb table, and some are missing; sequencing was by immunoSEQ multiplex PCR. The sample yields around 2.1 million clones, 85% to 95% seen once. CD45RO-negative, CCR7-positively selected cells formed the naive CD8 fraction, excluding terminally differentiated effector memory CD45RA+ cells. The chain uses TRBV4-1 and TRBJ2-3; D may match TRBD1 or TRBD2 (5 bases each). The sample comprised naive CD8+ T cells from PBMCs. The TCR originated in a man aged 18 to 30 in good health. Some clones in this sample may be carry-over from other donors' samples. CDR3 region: CASSPPGPRDTTDTQYF. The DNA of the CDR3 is TGCGCCAGCAGCCCACCGGGACCCCGAGACACCACAGATACGCAGTATTTT.